The sequence of this TCR beta chain was determined in a study of T cell responses to AZD1222 COVID-19 vaccine. Trimming left V 1 base short and J 4 bases short, with 11 bases between. There are 14 residues in the CDR3. Germline loops: CDR1 SGHDT, CDR2 YYEEEE. The method was immunoSEQ multiplex PCR; TCRdb's version includes in-frame clones alone and lacks a portion of them. The profile shows 150,000 to 200,000 clones, nearly 95% of them singletons. In the case of this clone: Its antigen is not known.

Notes on the study in general: Donors, mostly white British, included more females; clonal diversity was possibly underestimated.

The TCR was taken from an adult who received the AZD1222 COVID-19 vaccine. Source: peripheral blood, taken 28 days after the second AZD1222 dose. This rearrangement joins TRBV5-6 to TRBJ2-5; D not certain. The CDR3 nucleotides are TGTGCCAGCAGCTTGTTTGTGGCCTCAGAGACCCAGTACTTC. It codes for CASSLFVASETQYF. The full variable domain, completed using reference TRBV5-6 and TRBJ2-5, is DAGVTQSPTHLIKTRGQQVTLRCSPKSGHDTVSWYQQALGQGPQFIFQYYEEEERQRGNFPDRFSGHQFPNYSSELNVNALLLGDSALYLCASSLFVASETQYFGPGTRLLVL.